What follows is one T cell receptor beta chain and its context. Its antigen is currently not known. There are no base qualities to consult, and no much larger clone falls within one base. Genomic DNA was isolated from the sorted cells so that the TCRbeta CDR3 region could be sequenced. The immunoSEQ Assay was used to sequence the TCRbeta CDR3 regions. Held by TCRdb, this immuneACCESS table contains in-frame sequences only and omits some clones. Under half of the omission traces to an unresolved V gene where checked; the cause of the rest is unknown. Present in this sample are tens of thousands of clones, just over 85% of which were seen just once. About 1% of the sample comes from the top ten. The source of the sample is a study of OX40 agonist ivuxolimab in advanced cancers. Study-level background: The costimulatory receptor OX40 (CD134) was targeted by ivuxolimab, a fully human IgG2 agonistic monoclonal antibody. Intravenous ivuxolimab was administered to patients every 2 weeks at six dose levels: 0.01, 0.1, 0.3, 1.5, 3 and 10 mg/kg. Among the 50 to 55 dose-escalation patients, some 19 had hepatocellular carcinoma, some 15 melanoma, 9 renal cell carcinoma and 9 head and neck cancer. A male proportion of roughly 80% and a mean age of 60 years, ranging from 23 to 79, were recorded for the dose-escalation cohort. Prior anti-PD-1, anti-PD-L1 or anti-CTLA-4 therapy was permitted, and checkpoint inhibitors had been received by about 44% of dose-escalation patients. Three dose-escalation patients achieved partial responses, one with hepatocellular carcinoma and two with cutaneous melanoma. Peripheral TCRbeta sequencing was intended to test whether TCR sequence diversity was altered and clonal T-cell expansion was caused by ivuxolimab. The paper reports the monotherapy dose-escalation portion (N = 52 patients) of the phase I ivuxolimab trial. General conclusions and limits of the study: In the 0.1-3.0 mg/kg groups, partial responders had among the lowest normalized peripheral clonal expansion, particularly in CD8+ T cells. At doses of 0.1 to 3.0 mg/kg, clonal expansion of both CD4+ and CD8+ T cells in blood was seen between baseline and week 6. The antigen specificity of the peripheral T cells that underwent clonal expansion was not determined. After ivuxolimab, expanded clones were on average more numerous among CD8+ T cells than among CD4+ T cells. Low levels of normalized T-cell clonal expansion were also seen in some patients who did not respond.

Looking up the germline V gene yields CDR1 MGHRA and CDR2 YSYEKL. V gives up 4 bases and J gives up 2 bases, and the segment between their germline ends measures 9 bases. From its cysteine to its phenylalanine, the CDR3 spans 14 amino acids. Just the 42-base CDR3 DNA is kept, in frame starting at base 1. The trial excluded patients who had a history of autoimmune disease or were on systemic immunosuppression. Peripheral blood for TCR sequencing was collected from all dose cohorts at baseline, on cycle 4 day 1, and on cycle 7 day 1. The samples were taken from a phase I, first-in-human, multicenter, open-label dose-escalation trial of ivuxolimab. The trial enrolled adults with locally advanced or metastatic head and neck squamous cell, hepatocellular, melanoma or renal cell carcinoma. CD4+ and CD8+ T cells were sorted separately from peripheral blood before TCR sequencing.

This material consisted of CD4+ or CD8+ T cells sorted from blood, taken in a trial of the OX40 agonist ivuxolimab. The chain links TRBV4-1 with TRBJ1-5; tentative D gene TRBD1, with 5 bases matching. The sequence was obtained from an adult with an advanced solid tumor such as melanoma, head and neck, liver or kidney cancer. The CDR3 protein is CASSLRDGNQPQHF. The bases are TGCGCCAGCAGCCTCCGGGACGGCAATCAGCCCCAGCATTTT.